The 30 T cell receptor beta chains below come from one sample, sequenced in a study of early T cells in non-severe SARS-CoV-2 infection. TCRdb used MiXCR to reprocess the 5' RACE reads, holding one entry per CDR3 protein. In the table there are some 40,000 distinct CDR3 sequences, 3.9% of which are singletons. The sample taken for sequencing was whole blood. The receptors were sampled from an adult who was a healthcare worker with PCR-confirmed SARS-CoV-2 infection or an uninfected control (not recorded which).

V is TRBV4-3 and J is TRBJ2-1, with 12 bases identical to TRBD1. The CDR3 extends over 16 amino acids. The germline gives CDR1 LGHNA, CDR2 YSLEER. After removal of 2 bases from V and 7 bases from J, the junction contained 6 bases not matched to a gene. CDR3 residues: CASSQWDRGQRNEQFF. CDR3 DNA: TGCGCCAGCAGCCAATGGGACAGGGGGCAAAGAAATGAGCAGTTCTTC.

The genes are TRBV19 and TRBJ2-7; 11 nucleotides match TRBD2. V was clipped by 4 bases and J by 2 bases; unmatched bases: 4. CDR3 length: 15 residues. CDR1 is LNHDA and CDR2 is SQIVND in the germline V gene (reference sequence). The CDR3: CASSTGTSGAYEQYF. The DNA of the CDR3 is TGTGCCAGTAGTACCGGGACTAGCGGCGCCTACGAGCAGTACTTC.

The chain carries TRBV5-6 and TRBJ2-3; 9 nucleotides align to TRBD1. Per the germline V gene, CDR1 is SGHDT and CDR2 is YYEEEE. V lost 3 bases to trimming and J lost 6 bases; unmatched junction nucleotides: 5. This CDR3 is 14 amino acids long. CDR3 in amino acids: CASSSGTGTDTQYF. The CDR3 region has the DNA TGTGCCAGCAGCTCCGGGACAGGGACGGATACGCAGTATTTT.

The chain uses TRBV30 and TRBJ2-1; D might be TRBD2 (5 bases). The CDR3 runs to 14 residues. Germline loops: CDR1 GTSNPN, CDR2 SVGIG (reference sequence). Trimming left V 4 bases short and J 0 bases short, with 10 bases between. CDR3 DNA sequence: TGTGCCTGGAATCGGGGAAGCTCCTACAATGAGCAGTTCTTC. This encodes CAWNRGSSYNEQFF.

The table lists this clonotype with a few counts. The rearrangement uses TRBV30 and TRBJ1-3; 9 nucleotides align to TRBD1. Germline lookup yields CDR1 GTSNPN and CDR2 SVGIG (reference sequence). This CDR3 has 15 amino acids. V shed 4 bases and J 5 bases; nucleotides not matched to a gene: 9. The CDR3 protein is CAWTRGTGTRNTIYF. The CDR3 nucleotides read TGTGCCTGGACTCGCGGGACAGGGACGCGAAACACCATATATTTT. The full variable domain, completed using reference TRBV30 and TRBJ1-3, is SQTIHQWPATLVQPVGSPLSLECTVEGTSNPNLYWYRQAAGRGLQLLFYSVGIGQISSEVPQNLSASRPQDRQFILSSKKLLLSDSGFYLCAWTRGTGTRNTIYFGEGSWLTVV.

This clonotype appeared many times. The CDR3 region is CASSQDRQGIETQYF. The CDR3 DNA reads as TGTGCCAGCAGCCAAGATCGACAGGGGATAGAGACCCAGTACTTC. The V gene is TRBV4-2, the J gene TRBJ2-5, with TRBD1 matching over 8 bases. This CDR3 contains 15 residues. With 0 bases clipped from V and 4 bases from J, the junction kept 4 bases outside the gene matches. The germline CDR1 and CDR2 sequences are LGHNA and YNFKEQ.

The sample holds many counts of this clonotype. CDR3 bases: TGTGCCAGCAGTTACCCAACAGGGGGCGGCTACACCTTC. The encoded protein is CASSYPTGGGYTF. The chain couples TRBV6-2 or TRBV6-3 to TRBJ1-2; 9 positions match TRBD1. Trimming cost V 2 bases and J 8 bases; bases outside gene matches: 3. CDR1 and CDR2 (germline): MNHEY, SVGEGT. The CDR3 has 13 residues.

This clonotype was observed at least ten times. The DNA of the CDR3 is TGTGCCAGTAGTCCGCCTCTTAGTAGGAGATCCAATGAGCAGTTCTTC. Translation: CASSPPLSRRSNEQFF. This rearrangement joins TRBV19 to TRBJ2-1; D not certain. In germline, CDR1 is LNHDA, CDR2 SQIVND (reference sequence). The germline V and J ends were trimmed by 5 bases and 6 bases, with 20 bases remaining between them. The CDR3 runs 16 residues.

This clonotype was recorded many times. The gene calls are TRBV12-3 or TRBV12-4 and TRBJ2-7; 7 bases line up with TRBD2. This CDR3 is built from 16 residues. The junction had 8 bases not matched to a gene; V was cut back by 3 bases and J by 0 bases. CDR3 loop: CASSFGDYRGSYEQYF. CDR3 DNA sequence: TGTGCCAGCAGTTTCGGGGACTACCGGGGCTCCTACGAGCAGTACTTC.

This clonotype has a count of ten or more. This chain joins TRBV19 and TRBJ1-2, with TRBD1 as a possible D gene (6 bases). The CDR3 runs to 14 residues. V was clipped by 5 bases and J by 3 bases, with 13 bases between them. The V gene's germline CDR1 is LNHDA and CDR2 SQIVND (reference sequence). DNA of the CDR3: TGTGCCAGTAGTCAACAGGGTTCATACTATGGCTACACCTTC. Protein product: CASSQQGSYYGYTF.

Many counts were recorded for this clonotype. The chain recombines TRBV20-1 with TRBJ1-5, with D unclear. The CDR3 is made up of 17 amino acids. The V gene's germline CDR1 is DFQATT and CDR2 SNEGSKA (reference sequence). Trimming removed 3 bases from V and 2 bases from J, with 20 bases in between. The CDR3 loop is CSASPPEQQRGNQPQHF. CDR3 DNA: TGCAGTGCTAGTCCGCCCGAACAGCAAAGAGGCAATCAGCCCCAGCATTTT.

In this sample, this clonotype turned up many times. The V and J genes are TRBV14 and TRBJ2-1; TRBD2 matches at 8 bases. V shed 1 base, J shed 5 bases, and the junction held 19 bases outside the gene matches. CDR1 is SGHDN and CDR2 is FVKESK in the germline V gene. The CDR3 totals 20 residues. The CDR3 protein is CASSQAYVQLAAGENNEQFF. In DNA form, the CDR3 reads TGTGCCAGCAGCCAAGCCTACGTACAACTAGCGGCCGGCGAGAACAATGAGCAGTTCTTC.

This clonotype came up many times. V gene TRBV20-1 combines with J gene TRBJ2-1, with 9 bases matching TRBD2. CDR3 size: 14 residues. The J segment lost 6 bases and the V segment lost 2 bases, leaving 5 bases of the junction unmatched. Germline-derived CDR1 and CDR2 are DFQATT and SNEGSKA (reference sequence). This CDR3 is CSARRGLAINEQFF. DNA for the CDR3: TGCAGTGCTAGACGGGGACTAGCTATCAATGAGCAGTTCTTC.

There are many counts of this clonotype. This chain links TRBV6-2 or TRBV6-3 with TRBJ2-7; tentatively, D is TRBD1 (6 bases). The CDR3 loop spans 15 amino acids. Germline assignment: CDR1 MNHEY and CDR2 SVGEGT. V lost 8 bases, J lost 4 bases, and 21 bases lay in between. The CDR3 sequence: CASLTRGTLGYEQYV. The CDR3 nucleotides read TGTGCCAGCCTTACCAGGGGTACCCTTGGGTACGAGCAGTACGTC.

This clonotype was observed many times. V gene TRBV25-1 combines with J gene TRBJ1-3; the D gene is possibly TRBD1 (5 bases). The germline CDR1 and CDR2 sequences are MGHDK and SYGVNS. Trimming took 8 bases from V and 2 from J, leaving 16 bases between them. The CDR3 is 15 amino acids. CDR3 residues: CASRGDWETGNTIYF. DNA for the CDR3: TGTGCCAGCCGAGGGGATTGGGAGACTGGAAACACCATATATTTT. Based on the CDR3 plus reference TRBV25-1 and TRBJ1-3, the full variable domain is EADIYQTPRYLVIGTGKKITLECSQTMGHDKMYWYQQDPGMELHLIHYSYGVNSTEKGDLSSESTVSRIRTEHFPLTLESARPSHTSQYLCASRGDWETGNTIYFGEGSWLTVV.

Ten or more counts support this clonotype. CDR3 nucleotides: TGCAGCGTTCCCCAGGGGCCAACGGCTTACAATGAGCAGTTCTTC. Protein product: CSVPQGPTAYNEQFF. The rearrangement uses TRBV29-1 and TRBJ2-1; perhaps TRBD1 as D (6 bases). From germline, CDR1 is SQVTM and CDR2 ANQGSEA. The ends were cut back, 5 bases at V and 4 bases at J, with 18 bases in the middle. The CDR3 loop spans 15 amino acids.

This clonotype was recorded at least ten times. This chain joins TRBV28 and TRBJ2-3, with 10 nucleotides matching TRBD2. V was pared by 2 bases and J by 7 bases, with 3 bases of the junction left unmatched. This CDR3 is 14 amino acids long. Germline V gene sequence: CDR1 MDHEN, CDR2 SYDVKM. CDR3 protein: CASSLPSGGNTQYF. The CDR3 DNA reads as TGTGCCAGCAGTTTACCTAGCGGGGGAAATACGCAGTATTTT. Drawing the rest from reference TRBV28 and TRBJ2-3, the complete variable domain is DVKVTQSSRYLVKRTGEKVFLECVQDMDHENMFWYRQDPGLGLRLIYFSYDVKMKEKGDIPEGYSVSREKKERFSLILESASTNQTSMYLCASSLPSGGNTQYFGPGTRLTVL.

The chain carries TRBV7-2 and TRBJ2-3; D remains ambiguous. V was clipped by 1 base and J by 4 bases, with 9 bases between them. Germline CDR1 is SGHTA and CDR2 is FQGNSA. This CDR3 comprises 14 residues. The CDR3 loop is CASSLGGSSDTQYF. The CDR3 coding sequence is TGTGCCAGCAGCTTAGGAGGCTCCTCAGATACGCAGTATTTT.

This clonotype was recorded at least ten times. The gene calls are TRBV20-1 and TRBJ2-3, with D possibly matching TRBD2 (6 bases). The CDR3 totals 16 residues. Trimming shortened V by 0 bases and J by 1 base, and 14 bases separated the two germline ends. CDR1 and CDR2 from the germline V gene are DFQATT and SNEGSKA (reference sequence). The CDR3 region is CSARDTGELRTDTQYF. DNA for the CDR3: TGCAGTGCTAGAGATACGGGGGAGTTACGCACAGATACGCAGTATTTT.

This clonotype was observed many times. The chain combines TRBV3-1 with TRBJ2-5, with 7 bases lining up with TRBD1. The CDR3 extends over 14 amino acids. V shed 4 bases and J 2 bases; nucleotides not matched to a gene: 4. The germline gives CDR1 LGHDT, CDR2 YNNKEL (reference sequence). The CDR3 nucleotides are TGTGCCAGCAGCCGAGGACAGGAGCAAGAGACCCAGTACTTC. As protein: CASSRGQEQETQYF.

The sample holds many counts of this clonotype. The V and J genes are TRBV7-2 and TRBJ2-5, with D perhaps being TRBD1 or TRBD2 (6 bases each). This CDR3 comprises 16 residues. Trimming stripped 2 bases from V and 1 base from J, with 14 bases between. The germline V gene has CDR1 SGHTA and CDR2 FQGNSA. The CDR3 loop reads CASSLTGRGGQETQYF. CDR3 DNA: TGTGCCAGCAGCTTAACCGGCAGGGGAGGCCAAGAGACCCAGTACTTC.

This clonotype was found a few times. V and J are TRBV6-2 or TRBV6-3 and TRBJ2-5; 10 bases line up with TRBD2. From germline, CDR1 is MNHEY and CDR2 SVGEGT. This CDR3 contains 14 residues. The V gene end was trimmed by 4 bases and the J gene end by 7 bases; junction bases not matched to a gene: 6. This chain's CDR3 is CASSLAGGPRTQYF. The CDR3 DNA reads TGTGCCAGCAGTTTAGCGGGAGGCCCACGGACCCAGTACTTC.

This clonotype was detected many times. The chain links TRBV27 to TRBJ1-1; the D gene is possibly TRBD1 (5 bases). This CDR3 has 13 residues. Deletions cut 6 bases from V and 1 base from J, with 9 bases between. Germline V gives CDR1 MNHEY, CDR2 SMNVEV (reference sequence). In DNA form, the CDR3 reads TGTGCCAGCAGCCGGGACTGGAACACTGAAGCTTTCTTT. Translating it yields CASSRDWNTEAFF.

Of note for this clonotype: A much more abundant neighbour one base away suggests this may be a read error. The chain couples TRBV20-1 to TRBJ2-3; 8 nucleotides line up with TRBD1. Germline CDR1 DFQATT, CDR2 SNEGSKA (reference sequence). The CDR3 runs to 14 residues. CDR3 bases: TGCAGTGCCGCAACAGGACAGGGTTTAGATAAGCAGTATTTT. It is translated as CSAATGQGLDKQYF.

This clonotype was seen many times. The chain joins TRBV6-6 to TRBJ1-4, with 7 bases lining up with TRBD1. This CDR3 has 14 amino acids. V shed 6 bases, J shed 7 bases, and the junction held 8 bases outside the gene matches. Germline loops: CDR1 MNHNY, CDR2 SVGAGI (reference sequence). CDR3 loop: CASSDREAFEKLFF. The CDR3 coding sequence is TGTGCCAGCAGCGACAGGGAGGCCTTTGAAAAACTGTTTTTT.

This clonotype was counted many times. The CDR3 region is CASSFWGRGSTEAFF. In DNA form, the CDR3 reads TGTGCCAGCAGTTTTTGGGGACGGGGTAGCACTGAAGCTTTCTTT. This chain uses TRBV12-3 or TRBV12-4 with TRBJ1-1; D might be TRBD1 (5 bases). This CDR3 has 15 residues. The V end was cut by 3 bases, the J end by 4 bases, with 15 bases between.

At least ten counts were recorded for this clonotype. The genes are TRBV7-2 and TRBJ2-7, with no clear D. Germline V gene lookup returns CDR1 SGHTA and CDR2 FQGNSA. V was shortened by 1 base and J by 1 base, with 8 bases between the two germline ends. CDR3 length equals 14 residues. This CDR3 is CASSLGSGSYEQYV. The CDR3 region has the DNA TGTGCCAGCAGCTTAGGGTCTGGGTCCTACGAGCAGTACGTC.

This clonotype was recorded at least ten times. The chain has TRBV7-2 and TRBJ2-1; 9 bases line up with TRBD2. The CDR3 covers 15 residues. V lost 3 bases, J lost 2 bases, and 2 bases stayed unmatched. CDR1 is SGHTA, CDR2 FQGNSA, per germline. The CDR3 DNA reads TGTGCCAGCAGCTTGGCTAGCGGGACCTACAATGAGCAGTTCTTC. Residues: CASSLASGTYNEQFF.

By sample share, this clonotype is medium-sized. The chain couples TRBV6-5 to TRBJ2-1, with D maybe TRBD2 (5 bases). The CDR3 is made up of 16 amino acids. The V end lost 6 bases, the J end lost 0 bases, and 15 bases lay between the germline ends. Per germline, CDR1 MNHEY and CDR2 SVGAGI. CDR3 loop: CASSWRTVSSYNEQFF. Written as DNA, the CDR3 is TGTGCCAGCAGCTGGAGGACTGTGAGCTCCTACAATGAGCAGTTCTTC.

The rearrangement joins TRBV5-1 to TRBJ2-1, with 13 bases identical to TRBD2. Trimming at V came to 4 bases and at J to 7 bases, leaving 8 bases not matched to a gene. CDR1 SGHRS and CDR2 YFSETQ come from the germline V gene. This CDR3 has 16 amino acids. CDR3 bases: TGCGCCAGCAGCCGGGAGGGACTAGCGGGAAGAAATGAGCAGTTCTTC. Its protein is CASSREGLAGRNEQFF. Full variable domain (missing parts from reference TRBV5-1 and TRBJ2-1): KAGVTQTPRYLIKTRGQQVTLSCSPISGHRSVSWYQQTPGQGLQFLFEYFSETQRNKGNFPGRFSGRQFSNSRSEMNVSTLELGDSALYLCASSREGLAGRNEQFFGPGTRLTVL.